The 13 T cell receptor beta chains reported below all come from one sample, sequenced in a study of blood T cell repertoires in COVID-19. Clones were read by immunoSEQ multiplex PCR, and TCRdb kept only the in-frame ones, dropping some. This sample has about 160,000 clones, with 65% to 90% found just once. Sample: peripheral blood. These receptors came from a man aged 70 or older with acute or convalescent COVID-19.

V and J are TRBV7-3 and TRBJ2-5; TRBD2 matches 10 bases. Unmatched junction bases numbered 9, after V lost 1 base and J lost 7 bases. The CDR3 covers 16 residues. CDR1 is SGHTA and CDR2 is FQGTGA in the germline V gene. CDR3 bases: TGTGCCAGCAGCTTAAGCGGGGGACTAGCGAGGGGGACCCAGTACTTC. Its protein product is CASSLSGGLARGTQYF. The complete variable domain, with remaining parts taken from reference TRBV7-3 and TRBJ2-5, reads GAGVSQTPSNKVTEKGKYVELRCDPISGHTALYWYRQSLGQGPEFLIYFQGTGAADDSGLPNDRFFAVRPEGSVSTLKIQRTERGDSAVYLCASSLSGGLARGTQYFGPGTRLLVL.

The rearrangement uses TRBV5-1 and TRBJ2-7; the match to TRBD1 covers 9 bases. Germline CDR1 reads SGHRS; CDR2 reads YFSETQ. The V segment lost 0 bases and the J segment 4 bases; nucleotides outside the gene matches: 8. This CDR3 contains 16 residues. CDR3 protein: CASSLAPGTGTYEQYF. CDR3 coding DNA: TGCGCCAGCAGCTTGGCACCCGGGACAGGGACATACGAGCAGTACTTC.

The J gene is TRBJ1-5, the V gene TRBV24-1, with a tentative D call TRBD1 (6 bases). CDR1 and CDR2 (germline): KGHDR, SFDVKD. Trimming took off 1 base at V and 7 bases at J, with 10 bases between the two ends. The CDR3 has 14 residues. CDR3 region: CATSDFTGWQPQHF. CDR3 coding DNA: TGTGCCACCAGTGATTTTACAGGGTGGCAGCCCCAGCATTTT.

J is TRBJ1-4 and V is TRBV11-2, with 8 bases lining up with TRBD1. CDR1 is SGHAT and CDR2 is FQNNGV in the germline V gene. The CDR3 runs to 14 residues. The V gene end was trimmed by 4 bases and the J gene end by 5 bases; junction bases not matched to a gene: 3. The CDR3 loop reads CASSSNRGNEKLFF. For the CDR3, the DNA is TGTGCCAGCAGCTCCAACAGGGGGAATGAAAAACTGTTTTTT.

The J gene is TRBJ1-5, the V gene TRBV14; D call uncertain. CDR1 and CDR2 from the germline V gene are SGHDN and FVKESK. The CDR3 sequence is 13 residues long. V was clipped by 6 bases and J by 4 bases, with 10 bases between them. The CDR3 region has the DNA TGTGCCAGCAGTCCCGGACTAAATCAGCCCCAGCATTTT. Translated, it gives CASSPGLNQPQHF.

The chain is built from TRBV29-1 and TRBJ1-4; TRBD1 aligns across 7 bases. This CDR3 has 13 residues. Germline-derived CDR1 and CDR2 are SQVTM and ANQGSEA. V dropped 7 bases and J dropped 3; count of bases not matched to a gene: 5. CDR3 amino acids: CSGLGTANEKLFF. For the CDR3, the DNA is TGCAGCGGTCTCGGGACAGCTAATGAAAAACTGTTTTTT. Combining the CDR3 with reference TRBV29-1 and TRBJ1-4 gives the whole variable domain SAVISQKPSRDICQRGTSLTIQCQVDSQVTMMFWYRQQPGQSLTLIATANQGSEATYESGFVIDKFPISRPNLTFSTLTVSNMSPEDSSIYLCSGLGTANEKLFFGSGTQLSVL.

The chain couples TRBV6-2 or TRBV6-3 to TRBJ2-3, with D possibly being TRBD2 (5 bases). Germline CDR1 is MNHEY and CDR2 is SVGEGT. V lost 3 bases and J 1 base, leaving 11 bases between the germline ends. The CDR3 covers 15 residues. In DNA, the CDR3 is TGTGCCAGCAGTTATACCGGGATTGGCACAGATACGCAGTATTTT. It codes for CASSYTGIGTDTQYF.

The CDR3 spells CASSTPGGSGNTIYF. As DNA, the CDR3 is TGTGCCAGCAGCACCCCAGGAGGCTCTGGAAACACCATATATTTT. The chain uses TRBV7-8 and TRBJ1-3, with D unclear. Germline CDR1 SGHVS, CDR2 FQNEAQ. This CDR3 has 15 residues. With 5 bases removed from V and 0 bases from J, the gap between germline ends came to 11 bases.

CDR3 sequence: CASSFLRGTEAFF. The CDR3 DNA reads as TGTGCCAGCAGTTTTTTACGGGGCACTGAAGCTTTCTTT. The J gene is TRBJ1-1, the V gene TRBV12-3 or TRBV12-4, with D uncertain. This CDR3 comprises 13 residues. Trimming removed 3 bases from V and 4 bases from J, with 9 bases in between.

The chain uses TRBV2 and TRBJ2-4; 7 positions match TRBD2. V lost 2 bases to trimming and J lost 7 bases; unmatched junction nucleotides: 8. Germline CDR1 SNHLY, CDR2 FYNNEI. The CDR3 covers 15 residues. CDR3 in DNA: TGTGCCAGCAGTGAACTATCAGGGAGGGTGAACATTCAGTACTTC. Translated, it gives CASSELSGRVNIQYF.

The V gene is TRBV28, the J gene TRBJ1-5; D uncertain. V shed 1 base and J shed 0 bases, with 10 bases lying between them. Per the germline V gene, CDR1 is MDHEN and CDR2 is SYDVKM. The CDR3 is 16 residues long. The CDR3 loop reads CASSLYKQVSNQPQHF. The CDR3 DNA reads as TGTGCCAGCAGTTTATACAAACAAGTTAGCAATCAGCCCCAGCATTTT.

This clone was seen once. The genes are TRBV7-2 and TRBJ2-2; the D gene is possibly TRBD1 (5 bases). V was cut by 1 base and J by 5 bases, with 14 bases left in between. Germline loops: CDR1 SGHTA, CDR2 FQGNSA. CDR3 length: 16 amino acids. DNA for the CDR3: TGTGCCAGCAGCTTAGTTGCCAGGGCGAGGACCGGGGAGCTGTTTTTT. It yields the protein CASSLVARARTGELFF.

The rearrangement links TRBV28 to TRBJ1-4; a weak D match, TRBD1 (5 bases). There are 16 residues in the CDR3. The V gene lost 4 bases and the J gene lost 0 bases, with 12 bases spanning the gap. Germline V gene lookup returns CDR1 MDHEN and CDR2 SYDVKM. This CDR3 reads CASSSRQFATNEKLFF. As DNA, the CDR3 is TGTGCCAGCAGTTCACGACAGTTCGCAACTAATGAAAAACTGTTTTTT.